The 2 T cell receptor beta chains listed next were all sequenced from one sample in a study of TIL therapy for anti-PD-1-resistant metastatic lung cancer. Described time point: pre-treatment sample, taken before nivolumab and TIL therapy. This was the immunoSEQ v3 assay. The assay was immunoSEQ multiplex PCR, and TCRdb's table has in-frame clones only and misses some. The data show some 57,000 clones, with around 87% seen just once and 2.5% to 3% held by the top ten. The sequencing here drew on blood, taken at baseline. These receptors originate from a person between 25 and 79 years old with non-small cell lung cancer.

V and J are TRBV30 and TRBJ1-2; TRBD1 matches 7 bases. Germline V lookup: CDR1 GTSNPN, CDR2 SVGIG (reference sequence). The ends lost 3 bases at V and 4 bases at J; junction bases unmatched: 17. This CDR3 comprises 17 residues. The CDR3 bases are TGTGCCTGGAGCGGAAGGACAGGCTTACCCCGCGGCTATGGCTACACCTTC. Translation: CAWSGRTGLPRGYGYTF.

This clone was counted a single time. This chain joins TRBV10-2 and TRBJ1-1; D unclear. CDR1 WSHSY and CDR2 SAAADI come from the germline V gene. Trimming shortened V by 7 bases and J by 1 base, and 13 bases separated the two germline ends. This CDR3 spans 14 amino acids. The CDR3 here is CASTQQIKNTEAFF. Written as DNA, the CDR3 is TGCGCCAGCACCCAACAGATTAAGAACACTGAAGCTTTCTTT.